This is a list of T cell receptor beta chains from one sample in a study of T-cell reconstitution after alpha-beta-depleted transplantation in children. TCRdb processed the PCR reads anew with MiXCR; each CDR3 protein has one entry. The sample lists around 450,000 distinct CDR3 sequences; about a sixth were seen once. The specimen was PBMCs, mostly from graft donor cells, collected 360 days after TCRalphabeta/CD19-depleted stem cell transplant. The receptors originated from a boy under two years old who had a stem cell transplant for Wiskott-Aldrich syndrome, so the T cells may come from the graft donor. The CDR3 runs from the conserved cysteine through the conserved F or W. The listing skips clone size in some rows; elsewhere it reads once, few, many or a size class.

v_call clone_size cdr3_aa
TRBV5-1 few CASSLGTGKTPNVLTF
TRBV5-1 few CASSLGQGYNQPQHF
TRBV20-1 NA CSARNPRQGGNEQFF
TRBV5-1 few CASSLWGRTLPLHF
TRBV7-9 NA CASSFLTSGGANEQFF
TRBV29-1 NA CSVSGRFSYEQYF
TRBV5-1 many CASSWLAGEETQYF
TRBV20-1 NA CSAPTGLGYGYTF
TRBV24-1 NA CATSDAPWTVKNIQYF
TRBV5-1 NA CASSLVVAALFHEQYF
TRBV3-1 few CASSRGALLYEQYF
TRBV7-6 few CASSGRVPPNEQFF
TRBV18 NA CASSPQAGSTDTQYF
TRBV6-5 few CASSYSPSGPVSSYNEQFF
TRBV3-1 few CASSQDRLAGDETQYF
TRBV4-3 few CASSQDPWAGSTDTQYF
TRBV20-1 few CSARGVGQDTWGQFF
TRBV2 few CASRTGWQLQETQYF
TRBV5-1 NA CASSPPTGAGANVLTF
TRBV20-1 few CSARIGDGKNIQYF
TRBV12-3/TRBV12-4 NA CASSYRGPGYGYTF
TRBV6-1 NA CASSEQGRAYNEQFF
TRBV7-8 few CASSLVTREETQYF
TRBV12-3/TRBV12-4 few CASSFFLGGASTDTQYF
TRBV13 few CASSAGQAGNNEQFF
TRBV7-8 few CASSLVLATYEQYF
TRBV28 few CASRQGPSYEQYF
TRBV12-3/TRBV12-4 NA CASSLRLATNEKLFF
TRBV7-2 few CASSSALAGGNIQYF
TRBV9 NA CASSVVDSMNTEAFF
TRBV6-2/TRBV6-3 NA CASSYEGIGLAGLNEQFF
TRBV10-2 NA CASSEPRQEGAYEQYF
TRBV11-2 few CASSPFKGRESYNEQFF
TRBV10-3 NA CAISVKRGGPGETQYF
TRBV6-2/TRBV6-3 many CASTLLAGGVNEQFF
TRBV5-1 few CASSWTGLTGELFF
TRBV12-3/TRBV12-4 few CASSLEVAGGPHTGELFF
TRBV9 few CASSLEPFEADTQYF
TRBV10-3 few CAISQSGPPGTGELFF